One sample yielded the 17 T cell receptor beta chains listed below, sequenced in a study of identical twins. A single record per CDR3 protein comes from TCRdb applying MiXCR to the 5' RACE reads. The repertoire holds approximately 630,000 distinct CDR3 sequences, with 7% to 7.5% as singletons. Another study also made use of these data, one on yellow fever vaccine responses in identical twins.

Sequences were obtained from PBMCs. Every receptor here comes from a woman between 18 and 30 years old in good health.

Only a few counts were recorded for this clonotype. V is TRBV7-9 and J is TRBJ1-1; no definite D call. V lost 4 bases, J lost 1 base, and 13 bases lay in between. Germline V gene lookup returns CDR1 SEHNR and CDR2 FQNEAQ (reference sequence). The length of the CDR3 is 15 residues. CDR3 sequence (DNA): TGTGCCAGCAGCTCGACCTGGGTTGGGAACACTGAAGCTTTCTTT. Translating gives CASSSTWVGNTEAFF.

Ten or more counts support this clonotype. The rearrangement uses TRBV12-3 or TRBV12-4 and TRBJ2-3; perhaps TRBD1 as D (5 bases). This CDR3 has 11 amino acids. The ends were cut back, 7 bases at V and 4 bases at J, with 6 bases in the middle. DNA of the CDR3: TGTGCCAGCACCAGGGCAGATACGCAGTATTTT. It specifies CASTRADTQYF.

The sample holds many counts of this clonotype. The J gene is TRBJ2-1, the V gene TRBV20-1, with a tentative D call TRBD2 (6 bases). Germline CDR1 is DFQATT and CDR2 is SNEGSKA (reference sequence). V lost 4 bases to trimming and J lost 6 bases, with 16 bases between them. The CDR3 is 14 amino acids. The CDR3 nucleotides read TGCAGTGCTAAGGGGACTCCCTCGGGCAATGAGCAGTTCTTC. It specifies CSAKGTPSGNEQFF.

This clonotype was detected ten times or more. The CDR3, as DNA: TGTGCCACCGGGAACGTTGGGTACGAGCAGTACTTC. Amino acid sequence: CATGNVGYEQYF. J is TRBJ2-7 and V is TRBV15; D remains unclear. Trimming pared 8 bases from V and 4 bases from J, leaving 12 bases between. CDR1 is LNHNV, CDR2 YYDKDF, per germline (reference sequence). The CDR3 loop spans 12 amino acids.

This clonotype appeared a few times. The chain recombines TRBV5-6 with TRBJ2-2; D may be TRBD1 (6 bases). Looked up from germline, CDR1 is SGHDT and CDR2 is YYEEEE. Trimming took 0 bases from V and 4 from J, leaving 13 bases between them. The CDR3 runs 16 residues. In DNA, the CDR3 is TGTGCCAGCAGCTTGGTTGGGGACATGGGCACCGGGGAGCTGTTTTTT. Translation gives CASSLVGDMGTGELFF.

The rearrangement joins TRBV14 to TRBJ2-1; the D gene is possibly TRBD2 (6 bases). Germline loops: CDR1 SGHDN, CDR2 FVKESK. V was clipped by 4 bases and J by 9 bases, with 13 bases between them. This CDR3 comprises 13 residues. In nucleotides, the CDR3 is TGTGCCAGCAGCCTTGGGGGGATCGGTGAGCAGTTCTTC. This translates into CASSLGGIGEQFF.

This clonotype was detected only a few times. CDR3 sequence (DNA): TGTGCCAGCAATCCTGTCGGGGAAATGGAGACCCAGTACTTC. It yields the protein CASNPVGEMETQYF. This chain links TRBV28 with TRBJ2-5, with a weak D call TRBD2 (5 bases). The CDR3 totals 14 residues. Germline V gene data show CDR1 as MDHEN and CDR2 as SYDVKM. V lost 7 bases to trimming and J lost 5 bases, with 17 bases between them.

The sample holds a few counts of this clonotype. The genes are TRBV29-1 and TRBJ2-5; a weak D match, TRBD1 (8 bases). This CDR3 has 14 amino acids. Trimming pared 6 bases from V and 2 bases from J, leaving 16 bases between. Germline V gene sequence: CDR1 SQVTM, CDR2 ANQGSEA. Here the CDR3 DNA reads TGCAGCGTCGACGGGGGGACAGGACAAGAGACCCAGTACTTC. This translates into CSVDGGTGQETQYF.

This clonotype was detected ten times or more. The chain couples TRBV4-1 to TRBJ2-2; D not certain. CDR1 is MGHRA, CDR2 YSYEKL, per germline. This CDR3 is 16 amino acids long. Trimming stripped 4 bases from V and 4 bases from J, with 16 bases between. The CDR3 DNA sequence: TGCGCCAGCAGCCCTCCCAGCGCCTCATCCACCGGGGAGCTGTTTTTT. Translation: CASSPPSASSTGELFF.

This clonotype was observed a handful of times. V is TRBV4-1 and J is TRBJ2-2; D may correspond to TRBD1 or TRBD2 (5 bases each). CDR1 is MGHRA and CDR2 is YSYEKL in the germline V gene. Trimming stripped 1 base from V and 7 bases from J, with 19 bases between. The CDR3 is 17 amino acids. The CDR3, as DNA: TGCGCCAGCAGCCAAGTCGCGGGCAGGGTAAAGGTCGGGGAGCTGTTTTTT. It codes for CASSQVAGRVKVGELFF.

This clonotype occurred a few times. The V call is TRBV20-1, the J call TRBJ2-1; 11 bases fit TRBD1. V trimming: 6 bases; J trimming: 7 bases; junction bases outside the gene matches: 14. CDR3 length: 16 residues. Germline V gene lookup returns CDR1 DFQATT and CDR2 SNEGSKA (reference sequence). CDR3 nucleotide sequence: TGCAGTGCAAACCATCCGGGACAGGGGGTGGGGAATGAGCAGTTCTTC. Translating gives CSANHPGQGVGNEQFF.

The chain recombines TRBV20-1 with TRBJ2-3; possible D gene TRBD2, 6 bases. V lost 3 bases to trimming and J lost 1 base, with 20 bases between them. The CDR3 sequence is 17 residues long. From germline, CDR1 is DFQATT and CDR2 SNEGSKA (reference sequence). The DNA for the CDR3 is TGCAGTGCTAGGGAAAAGGGCGGAGGGTTCCGCACAGATACGCAGTATTTT. Amino acid sequence: CSAREKGGGFRTDTQYF.

Many counts were recorded for this clonotype. V is TRBV7-9 and J is TRBJ2-1; D might be TRBD2 (6 bases). Trimming left V 6 bases short and J 0 bases short, with 9 bases between. CDR3 length: 14 amino acids. Germline CDR1 is SEHNR and CDR2 is FQNEAQ (reference sequence). The CDR3 sequence: CASRGRTSYNEQFF. CDR3 DNA: TGTGCCAGCAGGGGGAGGACCTCCTACAATGAGCAGTTCTTC.

This rearrangement joins TRBV12-3 or TRBV12-4 to TRBJ2-2, with TRBD2 matching over 11 bases. The CDR3 length is 16 residues. V was clipped by 7 bases and J by 5 bases; unmatched bases: 9. Here the CDR3 DNA reads TGTGCCAGCAAACTCCCGGCTAGCGGGAGGACCGGGGAGCTGTTTTTT. Protein product: CASKLPASGRTGELFF.

The V gene is TRBV20-1, the J gene TRBJ2-1; perhaps D is TRBD1 or TRBD2 (5 bases each). V lost 3 bases, J lost 12 bases, and 9 bases lay in between. Per the germline V gene, CDR1 is DFQATT and CDR2 is SNEGSKA (reference sequence). The CDR3 is made up of 10 amino acids. For the CDR3, the DNA is TGCAGTGCTAGTATTGGGGGGCAGTTCTTC. Translation: CSASIGGQFF.

This clonotype was counted between two and nine times. The rearrangement joins TRBV7-8 to TRBJ2-1; a weak D match, TRBD2 (7 bases). CDR3 length: 16 residues. V dropped 5 bases and J dropped 7 bases, with 21 bases sitting between them. Germline CDR1 reads SGHVS; CDR2 reads FQNEAQ. In nucleotides, the CDR3 is TGTGCCAGCAGCCACCAAGGGGGAGGGCCGTTGAATGAGCAGTTCTTC. Amino acid sequence: CASSHQGGGPLNEQFF.

This clonotype was observed at least ten times. The chain couples TRBV7-9 to TRBJ1-1; possible D gene TRBD1, 6 bases. This CDR3 contains 16 residues. The V gene's germline CDR1 is SEHNR and CDR2 FQNEAQ (reference sequence). Trimming shortened V by 5 bases and J by 0 bases, and 16 bases separated the two germline ends. The CDR3 loop is CASSDPHRVMNTEAFF. The CDR3, as DNA: TGTGCCAGCAGCGACCCTCACAGGGTTATGAACACTGAAGCTTTCTTT.